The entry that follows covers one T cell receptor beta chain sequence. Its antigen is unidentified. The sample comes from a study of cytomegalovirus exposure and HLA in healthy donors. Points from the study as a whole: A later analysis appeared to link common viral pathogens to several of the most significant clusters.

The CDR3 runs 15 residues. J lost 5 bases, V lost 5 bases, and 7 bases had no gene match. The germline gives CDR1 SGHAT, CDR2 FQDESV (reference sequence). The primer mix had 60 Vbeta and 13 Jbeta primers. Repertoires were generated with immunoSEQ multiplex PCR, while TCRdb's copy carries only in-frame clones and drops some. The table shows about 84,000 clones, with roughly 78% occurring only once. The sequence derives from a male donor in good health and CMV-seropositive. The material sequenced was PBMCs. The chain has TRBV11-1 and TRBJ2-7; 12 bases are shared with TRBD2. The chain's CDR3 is CASSPRLAGANEQYF. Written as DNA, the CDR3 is TGTGCCAGCAGCCCAAGACTAGCGGGAGCCAACGAGCAGTACTTC.